This T cell receptor (beta chain) was sequenced during a study of blood T cell repertoires in COVID-19. About the research overall: Cohort 3 recovery required two negative PCRs, clearance, or symptom resolution. From the United States, Italy and Spain came samples of acute and convalescent COVID-19. PBMCs, B-cell-depleted T cells, or T cells were the source of the cDNA or gDNA that made up the material.

CDR3 length equals 14 residues. The V and J ends lost 7 bases and 4 bases respectively, with 15 bases between them. Per germline, CDR1 SGHRS and CDR2 YFSETQ. Data came from immunoSEQ multiplex PCR; TCRdb stores just in-frame clones and leaves some out. The sample holds roughly 190,000 clones, 86% seen once. Assignments of participants to cohorts depended upon their own reported clinical history. The chain couples TRBV5-1 to TRBJ2-1; TRBD2 might be the D (6 bases). Source material: PBMCs or T cells enriched from blood (not recorded which). This receptor was taken from a woman aged 35 to 49 in a cohort exposed to, infected with or recovered from COVID-19 (not recorded which). In DNA form, the CDR3 reads TGCGCCAGCTGGGGGGACTCACGTTACAATGAGCAGTTCTTC. It yields the protein CASWGDSRYNEQFF.